Following are 24 T cell receptor beta chains from one sample sequenced in a study of CD8 T cells in ankylosing spondylitis. MiXCR, applied by TCRdb to the 5' RACE reads, yields one record per CDR3 protein. The sample comprises tens of thousands of distinct CDR3 sequences, 6% of which are singletons, and 9.5% to 15% rests with the top ten. The source material was blood, either unsorted or a sorted T cell fraction (not recorded which). These receptors were obtained from a male donor with ankylosing spondylitis or in good health (not recorded which).

There are many counts of this clonotype. The chain links TRBV5-1 to TRBJ2-6, with D unclear. This CDR3 has 15 amino acids. Trimming shortened V by 1 base and J by 0 bases, and 5 bases separated the two germline ends. The germline V gene encodes CDR1 SGHRS and CDR2 YFSETQ. The CDR3 coding sequence is TGCGCCAGCAGCTTGCCTAGCTCTGGGGCCAACGTCCTGACTTTC. This sequence encodes CASSLPSSGANVLTF. Full variable domain (rest looked up from reference TRBV5-1 and TRBJ2-6): KAGVTQTPRYLIKTRGQQVTLSCSPISGHRSVSWYQQTPGQGLQFLFEYFSETQRNKGNFPGRFSGRQFSNSRSEMNVSTLELGDSALYLCASSLPSSGANVLTFGAGSRLTVL.

This clonotype has at least ten counts. The rearrangement links TRBV5-1 to TRBJ1-5; D unclear. Trimming took 0 bases from V and 6 from J, leaving 10 bases between them. The germline CDR1 and CDR2 sequences are SGHRS and YFSETQ. This CDR3 contains 14 residues. The CDR3 region is CASSLGSRGQPQHF. The DNA for the CDR3 is TGCGCCAGCAGCTTGGGGTCACGGGGTCAGCCCCAGCATTTT.

This clonotype has at least ten counts. This chain connects TRBV24-1 to TRBJ2-7, with D uncertain. CDR3 length: 12 residues. Germline V gives CDR1 KGHDR, CDR2 SFDVKD. Trimming cost V 4 bases and J 7 bases, with 10 bases left between them. Written as DNA, the CDR3 is TGTGCCACCAGTGACATCGGACCAGAGCAGTACTTC. It encodes CATSDIGPEQYF.

This clonotype was counted at least ten times. The chain carries TRBV9 and TRBJ2-5; TRBD1 matches at 8 bases. The V gene's germline CDR1 is SGDLS and CDR2 YYNGEE. This CDR3 region has 16 residues. After removal of 4 bases from V and 2 bases from J, the junction contained 10 bases not matched to a gene. The CDR3 region is CASSPRSRQGQETQYF. The CDR3 region has the DNA TGTGCCAGCAGCCCGAGGTCTAGACAGGGGCAAGAGACCCAGTACTTC.

This clonotype has at least ten counts. The gene calls are TRBV6-2 or TRBV6-3 and TRBJ2-7; D gene ambiguous. CDR1 and CDR2 (germline): MNHEY, SVGEGT. The CDR3 length is 12 residues. Trimming removed 4 bases at V and 4 bases at J, with 8 bases between. CDR3 protein: CASSLMGYEQYF. In nucleotides, the CDR3 is TGTGCCAGCAGTTTAATGGGGTACGAGCAGTACTTC.

The table lists this clonotype with many counts. CDR3 bases: TGTGCCAGCAGTCGCACCCTCTACGAGCAGTACTTC. This translates into CASSRTLYEQYF. This sequence joins TRBV28 and TRBJ2-7; D is unresolved. The length of the CDR3 is 12 residues. Germline assignment: CDR1 MDHEN and CDR2 SYDVKM. V lost 5 bases and J lost 3, with 8 bases in between.

In this sample, this clonotype turned up many times. The rearrangement uses TRBV7-8 and TRBJ2-3; D is undetermined. The CDR3 sequence is 13 residues long. Germline values: CDR1 SGHVS, CDR2 FQNEAQ. The V end was cut by 3 bases, the J end by 0 bases, with 4 bases between. CDR3 sequence reads: CASSFGSTDTQYF. The CDR3 DNA reads as TGTGCCAGCAGCTTCGGAAGCACAGATACGCAGTATTTT. Full variable domain (missing parts from reference TRBV7-8 and TRBJ2-3): GAGVSQSPRYKVAKRGQDVALRCDPISGHVSLFWYQQALGQGPEFLTYFQNEAQLDKSGLPSDRFFAERPEGSVSTLKIQRTQQEDSAVYLCASSFGSTDTQYFGPGTRLTVL.

This clonotype was seen many times. The rearrangement uses TRBV23-1 and TRBJ2-3, with 15 bases matching TRBD2. TRBV23-1 is annotated as an ORF whose role is uncertain. The junction had 17 bases not matched to a gene; V was cut back by 3 bases and J by 4 bases. CDR3 length: 21 amino acids. Written as DNA, the CDR3 is TGCGCCAGCAGTCATGGACTAGCGGGGGGGCGGCCACACACACAAGCAGATACGCAGTATTTT. It is translated as CASSHGLAGGRPHTQADTQYF.

At least ten counts were recorded for this clonotype. The rearrangement links TRBV24-1 to TRBJ2-2; 7 bases match TRBD2. Germline V gene lookup returns CDR1 KGHDR and CDR2 SFDVKD. The V gene end was trimmed by 5 bases and the J gene end by 5 bases; junction bases not matched to a gene: 13. The length of the CDR3 is 17 residues. The CDR3 DNA is TGTGCCACCAGTGGAGGCGCGGGAGAGCCGGGGACCGGGGAGCTGTTTTTT. It yields the protein CATSGGAGEPGTGELFF.

This clonotype was seen ten or more times. This sequence joins TRBV14 and TRBJ2-2; D is perhaps TRBD1 (6 bases). Trimming cost V 0 bases and J 4 bases, with 18 bases left between them. This CDR3 has 18 residues. Germline V gene data show CDR1 as SGHDN and CDR2 as FVKESK. The CDR3 region has the DNA TGTGCCAGCAGCCAAGACAGGGGCCCCTCTCCTAGCACCGGGGAGCTGTTTTTT. Its protein is CASSQDRGPSPSTGELFF.

In its sample, this clonotype was seen many times. The CDR3 sequence: CASSLGARANEQFF. The CDR3 nucleotides read TGCGCCAGCAGCTTGGGGGCCAGGGCTAATGAGCAGTTCTTC. The gene calls are TRBV5-1 and TRBJ2-1, with D perhaps TRBD1 (5 bases). The CDR3 sequence is 14 residues long. CDR1 is SGHRS and CDR2 is YFSETQ in the germline V gene. The V and J ends lost 0 bases and 7 bases respectively, with 11 bases between them.

This clonotype was found many times. The V call is TRBV20-1, the J call TRBJ2-4, with D possibly being TRBD2 (5 bases). CDR1 and CDR2 (germline): DFQATT, SNEGSKA (reference sequence). The CDR3 runs 15 residues. Trimming took 3 bases from V and 5 from J, leaving 17 bases between them. The chain's CDR3 is CSARAREGPENIQYF. CDR3 sequence (DNA): TGCAGTGCTAGGGCCCGGGAAGGGCCAGAAAACATTCAGTACTTC.

In its sample, this clonotype was seen many times. This chain uses TRBV2 with TRBJ2-1; TRBD1 matches at 9 bases. J gave up 6 bases and V 6 bases, and 9 bases lay outside the gene matches. The CDR3 sequence is 15 residues long. Per the germline V gene, CDR1 is SNHLY and CDR2 is FYNNEI. The CDR3 DNA follows: TGTGCCAGCAGCCCCGGACAGGGGTATCCCAATGAGCAGTTCTTC. It yields the protein CASSPGQGYPNEQFF.

This clonotype was seen ten or more times. The chain carries TRBV29-1 and TRBJ2-5; 11 positions match TRBD2. The trim removed 6 bases at V and 0 bases at J, leaving 3 bases unmatched. Germline CDR1 SQVTM, CDR2 ANQGSEA. The CDR3 totals 14 residues. CDR3 in DNA: TGCAGCGTGGGACTAGCGGCGTACCAAGAGACCCAGTACTTC. This gives the protein CSVGLAAYQETQYF.

This clonotype occurred many times. This chain links TRBV29-1 with TRBJ2-3; D tentatively reads TRBD1 or TRBD2 (5 bases each). Trimming left V 2 bases short and J 2 bases short, with 20 bases between. This CDR3 comprises 17 residues. Germline loops: CDR1 SQVTM, CDR2 ANQGSEA. CDR3 sequence: CSVENSGTGLLTDTQYF. The CDR3 DNA reads TGCAGCGTTGAAAATTCGGGGACGGGTTTACTCACAGATACGCAGTATTTT.

Many counts were recorded for this clonotype. The chain carries TRBV25-1 and TRBJ2-5; maybe TRBD1 (5 bases). Germline loops: CDR1 MGHDK, CDR2 SYGVNS. The CDR3 runs to 12 residues. Trimming stripped 6 bases from V and 5 bases from J, with 10 bases between. The CDR3 coding sequence is TGTGCCAGCAGCACAGGTGCGGAGACCCAGTACTTC. Residues: CASSTGAETQYF.

This clonotype has a count of ten or more. The genes are TRBV9 and TRBJ1-1; tentatively, D is TRBD1 (5 bases). CDR3 length equals 15 residues. The V end lost 6 bases, the J end lost 3 bases, and 18 bases lay between the germline ends. Germline V gene lookup returns CDR1 SGDLS and CDR2 YYNGEE. As DNA, the CDR3 is TGTGCCAGCACCGCGGGGGACTATTTGGACACTGAAGCTTTCTTT. It is translated as CASTAGDYLDTEAFF.

This clonotype was picked up many times. The chain couples TRBV5-1 to TRBJ2-7, with TRBD2 identical over 13 bases. There are 15 residues in the CDR3. The germline CDR1 and CDR2 sequences are SGHRS and YFSETQ. V shed 4 bases and J 6 bases; nucleotides not matched to a gene: 7. The CDR3 region has the DNA TGCGCCAGCAGCGGAAGGACTAGCGGGGGAGGCGAGCAGTACTTC. It specifies CASSGRTSGGGEQYF.

There are many counts of this clonotype. The chain couples TRBV5-1 to TRBJ1-5; a weak D match, TRBD1 (6 bases). The ends were cut back, 3 bases at V and 7 bases at J, with 17 bases in the middle. CDR1 is SGHRS, CDR2 YFSETQ, per germline. This CDR3 has 15 amino acids. In DNA, the CDR3 is TGCGCCAGCAGCTCGAACGGGGGGCGGGAACAGCCCCAGCATTTT. It yields the protein CASSSNGGREQPQHF.

In this sample, this clonotype turned up many times. V is TRBV5-1 and J is TRBJ2-2; D possibly corresponds to TRBD2 (5 bases). The germline V and J ends were trimmed by 2 bases and 5 bases, with 13 bases remaining between them. CDR3 size: 15 residues. The V gene's germline CDR1 is SGHRS and CDR2 YFSETQ. The CDR3 spells CASSLSGRETGELFF. The CDR3 nucleotides are TGCGCCAGCAGCTTATCAGGACGGGAAACCGGGGAGCTGTTTTTT. The entire variable domain, with the rest obtained from reference TRBV5-1 and TRBJ2-2, is as follows: KAGVTQTPRYLIKTRGQQVTLSCSPISGHRSVSWYQQTPGQGLQFLFEYFSETQRNKGNFPGRFSGRQFSNSRSEMNVSTLELGDSALYLCASSLSGRETGELFFGEGSRLTVL.

The table lists this clonotype with many counts. The rearrangement joins TRBV20-1 to TRBJ2-7; 9 bases line up with TRBD1. The ends lost 5 bases at V and 6 bases at J; junction bases unmatched: 20. The CDR3 covers 17 residues. Germline CDR1 reads DFQATT; CDR2 reads SNEGSKA (reference sequence). The CDR3, as DNA: TGCAGTGCTTTCCCGGGACAGGGAAAATTTTTGGAAGGCGAGCAGTACTTC. Its protein is CSAFPGQGKFLEGEQYF.

In regard to this clonotype: A single base separates this from a much larger clone, so it may be a read error. The genes are TRBV27 and TRBJ2-7; 7 bases are a match to TRBD1. This CDR3 spans 15 amino acids. The germline V gene encodes CDR1 MNHEY and CDR2 SMNVEV (reference sequence). CDR3 DNA sequence: TGTACCAGCAGTTCCGACAGGGAATGGGGCGCCGAGCAGTACTTC. Encoded protein: CTSSSDREWGAEQYF.

There are many counts of this clonotype. CDR3 in DNA: TGTGCCAGCAGCTTAGAGGCGGTGAATGAGCAGTTCTTC. The encoded protein is CASSLEAVNEQFF. The V gene is TRBV11-2, the J gene TRBJ2-1; D remains ambiguous. Between the trimmed V and J ends, which lost 0 bases and 7 bases, there was a span of 7 bases. Germline CDR1 reads SGHAT; CDR2 reads FQNNGV. The CDR3 length is 13 residues. Full variable domain (missing parts from reference TRBV11-2 and TRBJ2-1): EAGVAQSPRYKIIEKRQSVAFWCNPISGHATLYWYQQILGQGPKLLIQFQNNGVVDDSQLPKDRFSAERLKGVDSTLKIQPAKLEDSAVYLCASSLEAVNEQFFGPGTRLTVL.

This clonotype showed up many times. This chain joins TRBV7-9 and TRBJ2-1, with a possible D match to TRBD1 (5 bases). The V end lost 3 bases, the J end lost 6 bases, and 12 bases lay between the germline ends. Looked up from germline, CDR1 is SEHNR and CDR2 is FQNEAQ (reference sequence). This CDR3 has 14 amino acids. Written as DNA, the CDR3 is TGTGCCAGCAGCTTTGTGGGGCAAGGCAATGAGCAGTTCTTC. It codes for CASSFVGQGNEQFF.